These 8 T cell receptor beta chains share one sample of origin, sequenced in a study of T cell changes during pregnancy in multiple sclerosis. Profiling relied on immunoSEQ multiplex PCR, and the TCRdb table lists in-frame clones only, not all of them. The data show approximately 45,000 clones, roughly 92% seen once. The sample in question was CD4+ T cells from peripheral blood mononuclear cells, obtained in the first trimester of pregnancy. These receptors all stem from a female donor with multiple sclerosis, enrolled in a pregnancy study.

The CDR3 DNA reads as TGTGCCAGCAGCCAGGACAGGATCTATGGCTACACCTTC. Translating gives CASSQDRIYGYTF. The chain uses TRBV7-2 and TRBJ1-2; TRBD1 aligns across 7 bases. Germline values: CDR1 SGHTA, CDR2 FQGNSA. V was clipped by 5 bases and J by 4 bases; unmatched bases: 4. The CDR3 extends over 13 amino acids. Supplemented by reference TRBV7-2 and TRBJ1-2, the full variable domain reads GAGVSQSPSNKVTEKGKDVELRCDPISGHTALYWYRQSLGQGLEFLIYFQGNSAPDKSGLPSDRFSAERTGGSVSTLTIQRTQQEDSAVYLCASSQDRIYGYTFGSGTRLTVV.

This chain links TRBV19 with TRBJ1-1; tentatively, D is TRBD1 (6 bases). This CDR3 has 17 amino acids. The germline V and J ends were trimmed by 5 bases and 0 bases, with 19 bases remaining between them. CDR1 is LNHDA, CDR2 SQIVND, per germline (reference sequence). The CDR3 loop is CASSARFRDTVNTEAFF. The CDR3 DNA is TGTGCCAGTAGTGCGCGCTTCCGGGACACCGTGAACACTGAAGCTTTCTTT.

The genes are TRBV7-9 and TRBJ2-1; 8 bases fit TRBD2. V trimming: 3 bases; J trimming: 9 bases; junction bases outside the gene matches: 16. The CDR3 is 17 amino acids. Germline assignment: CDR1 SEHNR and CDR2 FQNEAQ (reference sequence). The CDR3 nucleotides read TGTGCCAGCAGCTTCTCCCGAGCGGGAGCCCTCTTCGGTGAGCAGTTCTTC. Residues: CASSFSRAGALFGEQFF.

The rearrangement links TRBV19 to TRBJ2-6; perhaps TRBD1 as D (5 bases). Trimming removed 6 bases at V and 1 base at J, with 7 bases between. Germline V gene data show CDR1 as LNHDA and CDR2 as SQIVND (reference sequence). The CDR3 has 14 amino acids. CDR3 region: CASRPGSGANVLTF. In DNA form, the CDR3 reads TGTGCCAGTAGGCCAGGGTCTGGGGCCAACGTCCTGACTTTC.

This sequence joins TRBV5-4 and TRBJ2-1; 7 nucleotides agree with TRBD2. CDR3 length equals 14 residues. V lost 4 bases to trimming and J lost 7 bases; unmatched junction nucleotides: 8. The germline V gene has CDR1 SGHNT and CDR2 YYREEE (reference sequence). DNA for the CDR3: TGTGCCAGCAGCACTAGCGCAGGAGGTAATGAGCAGTTCTTC. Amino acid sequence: CASSTSAGGNEQFF.

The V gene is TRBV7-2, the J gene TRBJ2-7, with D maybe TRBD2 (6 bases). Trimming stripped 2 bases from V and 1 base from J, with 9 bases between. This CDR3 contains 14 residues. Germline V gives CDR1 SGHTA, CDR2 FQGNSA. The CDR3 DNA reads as TGTGCCAGCAGCTTATCGGCGGGGTCCTACGAGCAGTACTTC. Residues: CASSLSAGSYEQYF.

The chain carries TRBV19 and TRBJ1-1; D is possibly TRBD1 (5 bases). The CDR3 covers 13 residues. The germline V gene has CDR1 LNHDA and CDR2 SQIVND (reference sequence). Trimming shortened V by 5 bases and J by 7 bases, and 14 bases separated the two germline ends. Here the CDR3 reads CASSSQGWGEAFF. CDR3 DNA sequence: TGTGCCAGTAGTTCCCAGGGTTGGGGTGAAGCTTTCTTT.

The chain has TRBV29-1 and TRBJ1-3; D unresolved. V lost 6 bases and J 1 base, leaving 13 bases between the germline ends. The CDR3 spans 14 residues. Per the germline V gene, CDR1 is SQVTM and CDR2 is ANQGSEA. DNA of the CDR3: TGCAGCGTGCTGGGGAGGTTATCTGGAAACACCATATATTTT. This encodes CSVLGRLSGNTIYF.